A single sample is the source of the 27 T cell receptor beta chains below, sequenced in a study of blood T cell repertoires in COVID-19 (dated by TCRdb to about 2020). The receptor library was made with the immunoSEQ multiplex PCR assay. Drawn from immuneACCESS, this table holds only the in-frame rearrangements with V and J called that TCRdb kept. Clones are partly lost; checked studies trace under half to an unresolved V gene and leave the rest unexplained. This sample lists roughly 160,000 clones; around four fifths were detected once. Roughly 8.4% of the sample lies in the top ten. Material: peripheral blood. Receptors originate from a woman of 80 years or more with COVID-19, enrolled during active disease.

The rearrangement joins TRBV7-6 to TRBJ1-2, with 7 bases matching TRBD1. V shed 5 bases, J shed 5 bases, and the junction held 11 bases outside the gene matches. Germline-derived CDR1 and CDR2 are SGHVS and FNYEAQ. The CDR3 length is 15 residues. As DNA, the CDR3 is TGTGCCAGCAGCCAACCGGGACAGAGCCCATATGGCTACACCTTC. Translated: CASSQPGQSPYGYTF. The full variable domain, its missing parts supplied by reference TRBV7-6 and TRBJ1-2, is GAGVSQSPRYKVTKRGQDVALRCDPISGHVSLYWYRQALGQGPEFLTYFNYEAQQDKSGLPNDRFSAERPEGSISTLTIQRTEQRDSAMYRCASSQPGQSPYGYTFGSGTRLTVV.

The chain recombines TRBV9 with TRBJ2-1; 12 bases line up with TRBD2. This CDR3 spans 15 amino acids. J lost 8 bases, V lost 4 bases, and 7 bases had no gene match. The germline V gene encodes CDR1 SGDLS and CDR2 YYNGEE. The DNA for the CDR3 is TGTGCCAGCAGCCTCGGACTAGCGGGAAGATATGAGCAGTTCTTC. Its translation: CASSLGLAGRYEQFF.

This sequence joins TRBV7-9 and TRBJ2-7; D is undetermined. Germline V gives CDR1 SEHNR, CDR2 FQNEAQ (reference sequence). The germline V and J ends were trimmed by 5 bases and 6 bases, with 11 bases remaining between them. This CDR3 spans 12 amino acids. The CDR3 spells CASSPSSAEQYF. CDR3 nucleotides: TGTGCCAGCAGCCCAAGCTCCGCCGAGCAGTACTTC.

The chain is built from TRBV28 and TRBJ1-2; D is ambiguous. There are 14 residues in the CDR3. With 6 bases removed from V and 3 bases from J, the gap between germline ends came to 14 bases. CDR1 is MDHEN and CDR2 is SYDVKM in the germline V gene. The CDR3 sequence is CASSPNGLYYGYTF. The DNA for the CDR3 is TGTGCCAGCAGCCCTAACGGACTGTACTATGGCTACACCTTC.

This chain connects TRBV5-4 to TRBJ1-2, with 8 bases fitting TRBD1. V shed 2 bases and J 1 base; nucleotides not matched to a gene: 4. This CDR3 region has 15 residues. In germline, CDR1 is SGHNT, CDR2 YYREEE (reference sequence). The CDR3 region is CASSFQGAINYGYTF. The CDR3 DNA reads TGTGCCAGCAGCTTTCAGGGGGCCATTAACTATGGCTACACCTTC. The complete variable domain, with remaining parts taken from reference TRBV5-4 and TRBJ1-2, reads ETGVTQSPTHLIKTRGQQVTLRCSSQSGHNTVSWYQQALGQGPQFIFQYYREEENGRGNFPPRFSGLQFPNYSSELNVNALELDDSALYLCASSFQGAINYGYTFGSGTRLTVV.

The chain employs TRBV29-1 and TRBJ2-7; 10 bases align to TRBD1. The CDR3 has 12 amino acids. With V trimmed by 7 bases and J by 3 bases, 3 bases remained unmatched. The germline gives CDR1 SQVTM, CDR2 ANQGSEA. CDR3 sequence reads: CSARTGGYEQYF. The DNA of the CDR3 is TGCAGCGCACGGACAGGGGGCTACGAGCAGTACTTC.

The chain is built from TRBV27 and TRBJ1-2; D remains ambiguous. CDR1 and CDR2 (germline): MNHEY, SMNVEV (reference sequence). This CDR3 is built from 14 residues. V lost 6 bases and J lost 4, with 15 bases in between. The DNA of the CDR3 is TGTGCCAGCAGCCCTGGTTTCAGTCTCTATGGCTACACCTTC. It translates to CASSPGFSLYGYTF.

The gene calls are TRBV12-3 or TRBV12-4 and TRBJ2-7; D may be TRBD2 (6 bases). CDR3 length: 11 residues. Trimming left V 6 bases short and J 7 bases short, with 10 bases between. The CDR3 nucleotides read TGTGCCAGCAGACTTCGGGGGGAGCAGTACTTC. It yields the protein CASRLRGEQYF.

This clone was detected once. The chain is built from TRBV5-8 and TRBJ2-2, with TRBD2 matching over 8 bases. The CDR3 has 15 residues. Germline trimming cut 3 bases from V and 0 bases from J; bases unmatched to any gene: 1. In germline, CDR1 is SGHTS, CDR2 YDEGEE. The CDR3 nucleotides are TGTGCCAGCAGCTCGGGGGGGCCGAACACCGGGGAGCTGTTTTTT. Translation gives CASSSGGPNTGELFF.

This chain connects TRBV5-4 to TRBJ2-3; D gene uncertain. Germline CDR1 reads SGHNT; CDR2 reads YYREEE (reference sequence). The CDR3 loop spans 17 amino acids. The V gene lost 6 bases and the J gene lost 3 bases, with 23 bases spanning the gap. The CDR3 region is CASTTQTTLPGTDTQYF. The CDR3 DNA reads as TGTGCCAGCACCACTCAGACAACACTGCCTGGGACAGATACGCAGTATTTT. The variable domain in full, completed from reference TRBV5-4 and TRBJ2-3, reads ETGVTQSPTHLIKTRGQQVTLRCSSQSGHNTVSWYQQALGQGPQFIFQYYREEENGRGNFPPRFSGLQFPNYSSELNVNALELDDSALYLCASTTQTTLPGTDTQYFGPGTRLTVL.

V usage is TRBV6-5 and J usage is TRBJ2-3, with TRBD2 as a possible D gene (7 bases). The CDR3 spans 15 residues. V lost 8 bases and J 2 bases, leaving 17 bases between the germline ends. Germline values: CDR1 MNHEY, CDR2 SVGAGI. In DNA, the CDR3 is TGTGCCAGCCCCCCGACCCGGGGGGCCACAGATACGCAGTATTTT. Translated, it gives CASPPTRGATDTQYF.

The V and J genes are TRBV3-1 (or the pseudogene TRBV3-2) and TRBJ2-2; D is uncertain. Germline V gives CDR1 LGHDT, CDR2 YNNKEL (reference sequence). CDR3 size: 14 residues. The V gene lost 4 bases and the J gene lost 6 bases, with 12 bases spanning the gap. In nucleotides, the CDR3 is TGTGCCAGCAGCCCCGGTGCTCCTGCCGGGGAGCTGTTTTTT. It codes for CASSPGAPAGELFF.

The chain uses TRBV5-1 and TRBJ1-5; possibly TRBD1 for D (5 bases). The CDR3 consists of 15 residues. V lost 4 bases, J lost 1 base, and 12 bases lay in between. In germline, CDR1 is SGHRS, CDR2 YFSETQ. The CDR3 nucleotides are TGCGCCAGCAGCCCCGGCGGGACCAGCAATCAGCCCCAGCATTTT. Amino acid sequence: CASSPGGTSNQPQHF.

V and J are TRBV11-2 and TRBJ2-7; no firm D call. The CDR3 runs to 15 residues. V lost 3 bases and J 0 bases, leaving 12 bases between the germline ends. CDR1 SGHAT and CDR2 FQNNGV come from the germline V gene. The CDR3 region is CASSFNRGTSYEQYF. The CDR3 coding sequence is TGTGCCAGCAGCTTTAATCGAGGCACCTCCTACGAGCAGTACTTC.

CDR3 bases: TGTGCCAGCAGCTTGGGGCGGTACACAGATACGCAGTATTTT. It codes for CASSLGRYTDTQYF. The chain carries TRBV5-5 and TRBJ2-3; the D is unclear. This CDR3 spans 14 amino acids. Germline V lookup: CDR1 SGHKS, CDR2 YYEKEE (reference sequence). V was cut by 0 bases and J by 2 bases, with 7 bases left in between.

J is TRBJ1-2 and V is TRBV7-9; D is ambiguous. Germline CDR1 SEHNR, CDR2 FQNEAQ (reference sequence). The CDR3 runs 14 residues. V was clipped by 0 bases and J by 7 bases, with 12 bases between them. The CDR3 nucleotides read TGTGCCAGCAGCTTAGCGCTTCGCGGGGTTGGCTACACCTTC. This translates into CASSLALRGVGYTF.

The genes are TRBV18 and TRBJ1-5, with D possibly TRBD1 on 6 matching bases. V was cut by 3 bases and J by 5 bases, with 11 bases left in between. The CDR3 loop spans 14 amino acids. Germline V gene data show CDR1 as KGHSH and CDR2 as LQKENI. CDR3 sequence: CASSPSDSYQPQHF. The DNA for the CDR3 is TGTGCCAGCTCACCCTCGGACAGTTATCAGCCCCAGCATTTT. Combining the CDR3 with reference TRBV18 and TRBJ1-5 gives the whole variable domain NAGVMQNPRHLVRRRGQEARLRCSPMKGHSHVYWYRQLPEEGLKFMVYLQKENIIDESGMPKERFSAEFPKEGPSILRIQQVVRGDSAAYFCASSPSDSYQPQHFGDGTRLSIL.

This clone was found many times. The V and J genes are TRBV7-8 and TRBJ2-5, with a possible D match to TRBD1 (5 bases). V was trimmed by 0 bases and J by 5 bases, leaving 10 bases between them. CDR3 length equals 14 residues. CDR1 and CDR2 (germline): SGHVS, FQNEAQ. The CDR3 spells CASSLAWWGETQYF. The CDR3, as DNA: TGTGCCAGCAGCTTAGCGTGGTGGGGCGAGACCCAGTACTTC. Full variable domain (outside the CDR3, taken from reference TRBV7-8 and TRBJ2-5): GAGVSQSPRYKVAKRGQDVALRCDPISGHVSLFWYQQALGQGPEFLTYFQNEAQLDKSGLPSDRFFAERPEGSVSTLKIQRTQQEDSAVYLCASSLAWWGETQYFGPGTRLLVL.

The chain joins TRBV18 to TRBJ1-1; no clear D. The germline gives CDR1 KGHSH, CDR2 LQKENI. V gave up 3 bases and J gave up 0 bases, with 11 bases separating them. The CDR3 totals 15 residues. The CDR3 DNA sequence: TGTGCCAGCTCACCGTCGAGAGAGATGAACACTGAAGCTTTCTTT. As protein: CASSPSREMNTEAFF.

This clone is a singleton in its sample. The chain is built from TRBV3-1 (or the pseudogene TRBV3-2) and TRBJ1-3; the match to TRBD1 covers 9 bases. Trimming cost V 6 bases and J 3 bases; bases outside gene matches: 6. The CDR3 spans 15 residues. Germline values: CDR1 LGHDT, CDR2 YNNKEL (reference sequence). The CDR3 region is CASRLGQGFGNTIYF. DNA for the CDR3: TGTGCCAGCAGGCTGGGACAGGGATTTGGAAACACCATATATTTT.

The chain couples TRBV28 to TRBJ2-1; 11 bases map to TRBD2. Germline V gene data show CDR1 as MDHEN and CDR2 as SYDVKM. The CDR3 contains 16 residues. The V gene end was trimmed by 5 bases and the J gene end by 13 bases; junction bases not matched to a gene: 16. CDR3 amino acids: CASSPGTSGRRQDQFF. The CDR3 region has the DNA TGTGCCAGCAGTCCCGGGACTAGCGGAAGGAGGCAAGATCAGTTCTTC.

J is TRBJ1-4 and V is TRBV9, with a weak D call TRBD1 (5 bases). This CDR3 comprises 16 residues. The germline V gene encodes CDR1 SGDLS and CDR2 YYNGEE. V lost 2 bases, J lost 2 bases, and 13 bases lay in between. CDR3 bases: TGTGCCAGCAGCGTTACCCCCGGGGGGACTAATGAAAAACTGTTTTTT. It translates to CASSVTPGGTNEKLFF.

The chain uses TRBV19 and TRBJ1-5, with D possibly matching TRBD1 (6 bases). Germline V lookup: CDR1 LNHDA, CDR2 SQIVND (reference sequence). The CDR3 has 16 residues. Trimming pared 6 bases from V and 4 bases from J, leaving 19 bases between. CDR3 DNA: TGTGCCAGTAGCCCCACCAGTGGGGGGGCTAATCAGCCCCAGCATTTT. It yields the protein CASSPTSGGANQPQHF.

This rearrangement joins TRBV28 to TRBJ1-1; TRBD1 matches 9 bases. Germline CDR1 MDHEN, CDR2 SYDVKM. The CDR3 extends over 13 amino acids. The V and J ends lost 3 bases and 7 bases, in that order; junction bases with no gene match: 3. In nucleotides, the CDR3 is TGTGCCAGCAGTTTGGGGACAGGGCTTGAAGCTTTCTTT. Translating it yields CASSLGTGLEAFF.

This clone was seen only once. The chain has TRBV11-2 and TRBJ1-1; 9 nucleotides match TRBD1. The length of the CDR3 is 16 residues. V was pared by 2 bases and J by 7 bases, with 11 bases of the junction left unmatched. The germline V gene has CDR1 SGHAT and CDR2 FQNNGV. For the CDR3, the DNA is TGTGCCAGCAGCTTATACGCTACAGGGGGCGCGGGTGAAGCTTTCTTT. This encodes CASSLYATGGAGEAFF.

The CDR3 is CASSLKTGRETQYF. CDR3 DNA: TGTGCCAGCAGCTTGAAGACAGGGAGAGAGACCCAGTACTTC. V and J are TRBV5-4 and TRBJ2-5; TRBD1 aligns across 7 bases. The CDR3 totals 14 residues. Germline values: CDR1 SGHNT, CDR2 YYREEE (reference sequence). With 1 base clipped from V and 4 bases from J, the junction kept 4 bases outside the gene matches.

The chain joins TRBV12-5 to TRBJ1-5; no reliable D call. Germline lookup yields CDR1 LGHNT and CDR2 FRNRAP. Trimming took 6 bases from V and 0 from J, leaving 21 bases between them. CDR3 length: 18 residues. The CDR3 DNA sequence: TGTGCTAGTGGCTGGGCCGGGAACACCCTTTATAGCAATCAGCCCCAGCATTTT. It specifies CASGWAGNTLYSNQPQHF.